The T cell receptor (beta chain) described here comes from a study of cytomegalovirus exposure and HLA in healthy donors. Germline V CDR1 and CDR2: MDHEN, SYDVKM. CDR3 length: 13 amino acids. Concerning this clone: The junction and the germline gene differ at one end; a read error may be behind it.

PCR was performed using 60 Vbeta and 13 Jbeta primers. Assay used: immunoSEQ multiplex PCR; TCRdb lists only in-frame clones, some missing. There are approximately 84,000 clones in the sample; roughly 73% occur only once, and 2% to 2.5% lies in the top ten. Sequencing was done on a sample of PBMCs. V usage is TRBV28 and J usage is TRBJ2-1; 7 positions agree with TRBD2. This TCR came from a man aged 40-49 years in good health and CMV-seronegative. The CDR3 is CASHRDYQDYQLF. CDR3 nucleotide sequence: TGTGCCAGTCACCGGGACTACCAAGACTACCAGCTCTTC. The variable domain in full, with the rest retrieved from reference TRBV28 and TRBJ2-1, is DVKVTQSSRYLVKRTGEKVFLECVQDMDHENMFWYRQDPGLGLRLIYFSYDVKMKEKGDIPEGYSVSREKKERFSLILESASTNQTSMYLCASHRDYQDYQLFGPGTRLTVL.